The 5 T cell receptor beta chains below were found in one sample sequenced in a study of PD-1 blockade in classical Hodgkin lymphoma. Measured with immunoSEQ multiplex PCR; TCRdb has only the in-frame clones, and not every one. The data show around 40,000 clones, approximately 78% seen once. There was relapse after autologous stem cell transplantation in every patient, and there was variation in brentuximab vedotin exposure. Sequences were derived from peripheral blood mononuclear cells (PBMCs), sampled at baseline. The receptors were gathered from a human donor with classical Hodgkin lymphoma.

The CDR3, as DNA: TGCAGCGTTGAATACTATGGGGCCTCCACGCAGTATTTT. It codes for CSVEYYGASTQYF. The chain links TRBV29-1 to TRBJ2-3, with a weak D call TRBD1 (5 bases). Germline CDR1 and CDR2: SQVTM and ANQGSEA. This CDR3 has 13 residues. The V gene lost 2 bases and the J gene lost 9 bases, with 15 bases spanning the gap.

The V gene is TRBV6-1, the J gene TRBJ2-5, with 7 bases aligning to TRBD1. Germline CDR1 is MNHNS and CDR2 is SASEGT. The CDR3 consists of 13 residues. After removal of 11 bases from V and 5 bases from J, the junction contained 11 bases not matched to a gene. The CDR3 region is CAGQRGGGETQYF. CDR3 nucleotide sequence: TGTGCCGGCCAGCGAGGGGGCGGTGAGACCCAGTACTTC.

This clone showed up just a few times. The V and J genes are TRBV4-1 and TRBJ2-3; D may be TRBD1 or TRBD2 (5 bases each). The V end lost 4 bases, the J end lost 6 bases, and 11 bases lay between the germline ends. Germline-derived CDR1 and CDR2 are MGHRA and YSYEKL. This CDR3 has 13 residues. CDR3 sequence: CASSRDPVDTQYF. The CDR3 nucleotides read TGCGCCAGCAGCCGGGACCCGGTGGATACGCAGTATTTT.

J is TRBJ2-7 and V is TRBV18; a weak D match, TRBD1 (5 bases). CDR1 and CDR2 from the germline V gene are KGHSH and LQKENI. The CDR3 extends over 14 amino acids. Between the trimmed V and J ends, which lost 1 base and 4 bases, there was a span of 11 bases. Here the CDR3 reads CASSPRPRAYEQYF. The CDR3 DNA reads as TGTGCCAGCTCACCACGGCCCAGGGCTTACGAGCAGTACTTC.

This clone was observed a handful of times. This chain uses TRBV7-9 with TRBJ1-1, with TRBD1 as a possible D gene (6 bases). This CDR3 region has 14 residues. The V gene's germline CDR1 is SEHNR and CDR2 FQNEAQ (reference sequence). V gave up 3 bases and J gave up 1 base, with 9 bases separating them. For the CDR3, the DNA is TGTGCCAGCAGCTTGGGACAACGGAACACTGAAGCTTTCTTT. Protein sequence: CASSLGQRNTEAFF.